One and the same sample provided the 15 T cell receptor beta chains below, sequenced in a study of long-term antiretroviral therapy in people with HIV. immunoSEQ v3.0 was run at survey level. TCRdb's copy holds only in-frame clones and misses some; the assay was immunoSEQ multiplex PCR. The profile shows under 30,000 clones, roughly 88% of them singletons. The specimen was unsorted PBMCs, collected 3 years after starting antiretroviral therapy. These receptors came from a middle-aged man with HIV.

The chain carries TRBV29-1 and TRBJ1-1; 8 bases agree with TRBD1. The CDR3 covers 14 residues. Germline V CDR1 and CDR2: SQVTM, ANQGSEA. The ends lost 1 base at V and 6 bases at J; junction bases unmatched: 7. The CDR3 here is CSVEAGQAYAEAFF. The CDR3 nucleotides read TGCAGCGTTGAAGCGGGACAGGCTTACGCTGAAGCTTTCTTT.

The rearrangement joins TRBV4-1 to TRBJ2-2, with no clear D. V lost 0 bases and J lost 3, with 8 bases in between. The CDR3 length is 15 residues. Germline assignment: CDR1 MGHRA and CDR2 YSYEKL. DNA for the CDR3: TGCGCCAGCAGCCAAGAGGCCCGAGACACCGGGGAGCTGTTTTTT. This gives the protein CASSQEARDTGELFF.

The chain carries TRBV7-9 and TRBJ2-1; 10 bases are a match to TRBD2. This CDR3 contains 15 residues. Losses at the gene ends were 3 bases for V and 9 bases for J; bases not matched to a gene: 8. Per the germline V gene, CDR1 is SEHNR and CDR2 is FQNEAQ (reference sequence). Here the CDR3 reads CASSFEAGGLVEQFF. The CDR3 coding sequence is TGTGCCAGCAGCTTTGAAGCGGGGGGGCTCGTTGAGCAGTTCTTC.

The chain is built from TRBV19 and TRBJ2-2, with 11 nucleotides matching TRBD1. The J segment lost 7 bases and the V segment lost 4 bases, leaving 14 bases of the junction unmatched. The CDR3 consists of 18 residues. Germline V lookup: CDR1 LNHDA, CDR2 SQIVND (reference sequence). CDR3 sequence (DNA): TGTGCCAGTAGTAGAGGACAGGGGGCGACGCTTAGGGACGGGGAGCTGTTTTTT. Translation: CASSRGQGATLRDGELFF.

The chain is built from TRBV2 and TRBJ1-1, with 11 bases fitting TRBD1. The CDR3 runs 16 residues. Per germline, CDR1 SNHLY and CDR2 FYNNEI. The J segment lost 3 bases and the V segment lost 3 bases, leaving 6 bases of the junction unmatched. The CDR3 protein is CASSERDRGYDTEAFF. The CDR3 bases are TGTGCCAGCAGTGAGAGGGACAGGGGGTATGACACTGAAGCTTTCTTT.

This chain joins TRBV7-8 and TRBJ1-3, with a weak D call TRBD1 (6 bases). Between the trimmed V and J ends, which lost 2 bases and 0 bases, there was a span of 8 bases. The CDR3 totals 15 residues. Germline V gene lookup returns CDR1 SGHVS and CDR2 FQNEAQ. The CDR3 is CASSLSDSSGNTIYF. CDR3 coding DNA: TGTGCCAGCAGCTTATCGGACAGCTCTGGAAACACCATATATTTT.

The chain has TRBV19 and TRBJ2-3, with 12 bases lining up with TRBD2. CDR3 length: 14 residues. Germline-derived CDR1 and CDR2 are LNHDA and SQIVND (reference sequence). After removal of 10 bases from V and 6 bases from J, the junction contained 8 bases not matched to a gene. The CDR3 bases are TGTGCCACTAGCGGGAGGGCCTCGTTCGATACGCAGTATTTT. It specifies CATSGRASFDTQYF.

Here the CDR3 DNA reads TGTGCCAGCATAAGGACAGGGATAACTAATGAAAAACTGTTTTTT. This gives the protein CASIRTGITNEKLFF. This chain joins TRBV6-1 and TRBJ1-4, with 8 bases aligning to TRBD1. This CDR3 is 15 amino acids long. Germline V gives CDR1 MNHNS, CDR2 SASEGT. V lost 7 bases to trimming and J lost 1 base; unmatched junction nucleotides: 5.

This rearrangement joins TRBV27 to TRBJ2-7, with 7 bases matching TRBD2. Germline values: CDR1 MNHEY, CDR2 SMNVEV (reference sequence). The junction had 6 bases not matched to a gene; V was cut back by 8 bases and J by 2 bases. The CDR3 is 13 amino acids. The CDR3 nucleotides read TGTGCCAGCGGGGGGGAGGGTACCTACGAGCAGTACTTC. It codes for CASGGEGTYEQYF.

The sample holds one count of this clone. Different DNA sequences within this sample yield the same CDR3. The V gene is TRBV7-9, the J gene TRBJ2-7; 7 positions agree with TRBD2. This CDR3 is 17 amino acids long. V lost 2 bases and J lost 5; bases outside the gene matches: 15. CDR1 and CDR2 (germline): SEHNR, FQNEAQ (reference sequence). The DNA for the CDR3 is TGTGCCAGCAGCTTACTCGGGGTGGGAGGGGTGAACCACGAGCAGTACTTC. This sequence encodes CASSLLGVGGVNHEQYF.

The chain couples TRBV30 to TRBJ1-2, with a possible D match to TRBD1 (5 bases). This CDR3 is built from 14 residues. CDR1 GTSNPN and CDR2 SVGIG come from the germline V gene (reference sequence). The germline V and J ends were trimmed by 3 bases and 5 bases, with 16 bases remaining between them. The CDR3 loop is CAWRQEGFGYGYTF. CDR3 bases: TGTGCCTGGAGGCAGGAGGGGTTTGGGTATGGCTACACCTTC. Looking up the rest from reference TRBV30 and TRBJ1-2 gives the full variable domain: SQTIHQWPATLVQPVGSPLSLECTVEGTSNPNLYWYRQAAGRGLQLLFYSVGIGQISSEVPQNLSASRPQDRQFILSSKKLLLSDSGFYLCAWRQEGFGYGYTFGSGTRLTVV.

CDR3 loop: CAWSRADIEKLFF. The CDR3 nucleotides read TGTGCCTGGAGTCGGGCCGACATTGAAAAACTGTTTTTT. This rearrangement joins TRBV30 to TRBJ1-4; no definite D call. This CDR3 is 13 amino acids long. Germline assignment: CDR1 GTSNPN and CDR2 SVGIG (reference sequence). V was trimmed by 2 bases and J by 7 bases, leaving 11 bases between them.

This chain joins TRBV7-9 and TRBJ2-2; D remains unclear. The CDR3 runs 13 residues. In germline, CDR1 is SEHNR, CDR2 FQNEAQ (reference sequence). The V end was cut by 8 bases, the J end by 0 bases, with 7 bases between. This chain's CDR3 is CASHAPNTGELFF. In nucleotides, the CDR3 is TGTGCCAGCCACGCCCCGAACACCGGGGAGCTGTTTTTT.

This clone was seen once. The CDR3: CASSPPSGRRTDEQFF. CDR3 DNA sequence: TGTGCCAGCAGCCCCCCTAGCGGGAGAAGGACGGATGAGCAGTTCTTC. The gene calls are TRBV4-2 and TRBJ2-1, with 10 bases lining up with TRBD2. Trimming took 4 bases from V and 8 from J; bases not matched to a gene: 11. CDR1 LGHNA and CDR2 YNFKEQ come from the germline V gene. CDR3 length: 16 amino acids.

This chain uses TRBV15 with TRBJ2-5; the D gene is possibly TRBD1 (5 bases). Germline loops: CDR1 LNHNV, CDR2 YYDKDF (reference sequence). Trimming removed 0 bases at V and 1 base at J, with 6 bases between. The CDR3 spans 14 residues. CDR3 region: CATSRDQGQETQYF. Here the CDR3 DNA reads TGTGCCACCAGCAGAGATCAGGGCCAAGAGACCCAGTACTTC.